This entry lists 21 T cell receptor beta chains sequenced from one sample in a study of tumor-infiltrating lymphocytes in primary liver carcinoma. Germline DNA was extracted too, while blood RNA derived from unsorted whole blood. Using a constant-region primer together with ProtoScript II reverse transcriptase, TCR beta cDNA was made from 500 ng of total RNA. TCR beta libraries came from three nested multiplex PCR rounds using slightly modified ARM-PCR. With TRBV1-TRBV30 forward primers and a C-beta reverse primer, the first two PCR rounds were run for around 10 cycles each. TCRdb reprocessed the multiplex PCR reads via MiXCR and lists one record per CDR3 protein. The top ten clones hold roughly 9% of a sample with approximately 310,000 distinct CDR3 sequences, about 62% of them seen once. The source material was peripheral blood. The receptors originated from a man aged 35-49 years with primary liver carcinoma and hepatitis B virus infection.

Notes on this clonotype: The junction and the germline gene differ at one end; a read error may be behind it. This chain links TRBV29-1 with TRBJ2-7, with 9 bases aligning to TRBD1. The germline V gene encodes CDR1 SQVTM and CDR2 ANQGSEA. The CDR3 is made up of 15 amino acids. This CDR3 is CSVEGGGTGLYEQYF. CDR3 sequence (DNA): TGCAGCGTTGAAGGAGGAGGGACAGGGCTTTACGAGCAATACTTC.

As concerns this clonotype: The junction differs from germline at one of its ends, possibly a read error. This chain joins TRBV7-9 and TRBJ2-3, with D possibly matching TRBD2 (5 bases). The CDR3 has 15 amino acids. The germline gives CDR1 SEHNR, CDR2 FQNEAQ (reference sequence). CDR3 DNA sequence: TGTGCCAGCAGCTTGGGCGAGCGGACCACAGCTACGCAGTATTTT. Translated: CASSLGERTTATQYF.

As concerns this clonotype: With a much larger clone just one base away, this may be a read error. This sequence joins TRBV6-6 and TRBJ1-5; D gene unclear. Germline loops: CDR1 MNHNY, CDR2 SVGAGI (reference sequence). The CDR3 is made up of 13 amino acids. V lost 0 bases, J lost 5 bases, and 5 bases lay in between. DNA for the CDR3: TGTGCCAGCAGTTACTCGGGTCATCAGCCCCAGCATTTT. Residues: CASSYSGHQPQHF.

As concerns this clonotype: Given a much more abundant clone one base away, this may be a read error. J is TRBJ2-2 and V is TRBV5-4; no clear D gene. Per germline, CDR1 SGHNT and CDR2 YYREEE (reference sequence). The length of the CDR3 is 15 residues. The CDR3: CGSSLGPLNTGELFF. DNA of the CDR3: TGTGGCAGCAGCTTGGGTCCTCTGAACACCGGGGAGCTGTTTTTT.

In its sample, this clonotype was seen many times. The chain recombines TRBV4-1 with TRBJ1-2, with 11 bases identical to TRBD1. Losses at the gene ends were 1 base for V and 3 bases for J; bases not matched to a gene: 7. The CDR3 spans 17 residues. CDR1 and CDR2 (germline): MGHRA, YSYEKL. The CDR3 loop reads CASSQVPSGQGDYGYTF. The CDR3, as DNA: TGCGCCAGCAGCCAAGTCCCTTCGGGACAGGGGGACTATGGCTACACCTTC.

The genes are TRBV7-9 and TRBJ2-1; maybe TRBD1 (6 bases). V lost 5 bases to trimming and J lost 7 bases, with 12 bases between them. This CDR3 spans 13 amino acids. The V gene's germline CDR1 is SEHNR and CDR2 FQNEAQ (reference sequence). CDR3 DNA sequence: TGTGCCAGCAGCGCTAACCAGGGGAATGAGCAGTTCTTC. Translation gives CASSANQGNEQFF.

To note about this clonotype: Compared with germline, one end of the junction differs, possibly owing to a read error. J is TRBJ2-5 and V is TRBV12-3 or TRBV12-4; TRBD2 agrees at 7 bases. This CDR3 comprises 14 residues. DNA of the CDR3: TGTACCAGCATCCCCCGGGAGGATCTGTTGACCCTGTACTTC. As protein: CTSIPREDLLTLYF.

As concerns this clonotype: The junction departs from the called germline gene at one end, perhaps through a read error. The chain recombines TRBV11-2 with TRBJ1-5; D is unresolved. Germline V lookup: CDR1 SGHAT, CDR2 FQNNGV. This CDR3 is built from 13 residues. CDR3 in amino acids: CARSSSTIQPQHF. The CDR3 DNA is TGTGCCAGGAGCTCCTCGACAATTCAGCCCCAGCATTTT.

Concerning this clonotype itself: No conserved phenylalanine or tryptophan ends this CDR3, so it is likely a read error. This chain uses TRBV6-1 with TRBJ2-7; D perhaps matches TRBD1 (5 bases). CDR3 length: 15 residues. The V end lost 6 bases, the J end lost 0 bases, and 15 bases lay between the germline ends. Per the germline V gene, CDR1 is MNHNS and CDR2 is SASEGT. In nucleotides, the CDR3 is TGTGCCAGCAGCCAGTACAGGCAAGGCTCCTACGAGCAGTACATC. It yields the protein CASSQYRQGSYEQYI.

This clonotype was seen repeatedly, ten times or more. V gene TRBV6-5 combines with J gene TRBJ1-1, with D possibly TRBD1 on 6 matching bases. Looked up from germline, CDR1 is MNHEY and CDR2 is SVGAGI. V lost 0 bases and J 6 bases, leaving 14 bases between the germline ends. CDR3 length: 15 amino acids. CDR3 residues: CASSYSIGGGAEAFF. Here the CDR3 DNA reads TGTGCCAGCAGTTACTCGATTGGGGGCGGAGCTGAAGCTTTCTTT.

With regard to this clonotype: The DNA is left out, because the CDR3 cannot be placed on it with certainty; the CDR3 is given as TCRdb lists it. The chain employs TRBV11-2 and TRBJ2-1; the table's D call, TRBD2, has no DNA check behind it. The CDR3 sequence runs 15 residues, both termini included. Germline V gene data show CDR1 as SGHAT and CDR2 as FQNNGV. The CDR3 protein is CASSLVAGGSYVQLF.

As regards this clonotype: A much bigger clone sits one base away, suggesting this may be a read error. This chain connects TRBV6-1 to TRBJ1-5; D may be TRBD1 (5 bases). CDR1 and CDR2 from the germline V gene are MNHNS and SASEGT. The CDR3 length is 14 residues. In nucleotides, the CDR3 is TGTGCCAGCACCTTAGAGGGGAGCAATCAGTCCCAGCATTTT. Translation: CASTLEGSNQSQHF.

This clonotype has more than one count but fewer than ten. The chain has TRBV30 and TRBJ2-7; 8 bases line up with TRBD1. The CDR3 is made up of 14 amino acids. Unmatched junction bases numbered 8, after V lost 5 bases and J lost 2 bases. Germline V gene lookup returns CDR1 GTSNPN and CDR2 SVGIG (reference sequence). The CDR3 DNA follows: TGTGCCTGGGGAAATGGACAGGGCACCTACGAGCAGTACTTC. This sequence encodes CAWGNGQGTYEQYF.

The gene calls are TRBV20-1 and TRBJ1-2, with no clear D. V was clipped by 6 bases and J by 2 bases, with 16 bases between them. This CDR3 comprises 14 residues. Germline V lookup: CDR1 DFQATT, CDR2 SNEGSKA (reference sequence). The CDR3 reads CSAEQFTENYGYTF. The DNA for the CDR3 is TGCAGTGCCGAACAATTTACAGAAAACTATGGCTACACCTTC.

As to this clonotype: The germline gene is not matched at one end of the junction; a read error may be the cause. The genes are TRBV5-4 and TRBJ1-5, with 8 positions matching TRBD1. The CDR3 runs to 15 residues. CDR1 is SGHNT, CDR2 YYREEE, per germline (reference sequence). The CDR3 DNA sequence: TGTGCCAACAGCTTACAGGGGGGAGGCAATCAGCCCCAGCAGTTT. Translation: CANSLQGGGNQPQQF.

To note about this clonotype: A much larger clone is a single base away; this may be a read error. The chain has TRBV11-2 and TRBJ1-1; possibly TRBD1 for D (5 bases). CDR3 size: 15 residues. V was trimmed by 5 bases and J by 9 bases, leaving 22 bases between them. Germline loops: CDR1 SGHAT, CDR2 FQNNGV. As DNA, the CDR3 is TGTGCCAGCAGCCAACTGGGGGGAGGGAAAACTCAAGCTTTCTTT. Amino acid sequence: CASSQLGGGKTQAFF.

The V and J genes are TRBV29-1 and TRBJ2-7; D call uncertain. Trimming cost V 7 bases and J 3 bases, with 10 bases left between them. Looked up from germline, CDR1 is SQVTM and CDR2 is ANQGSEA. The CDR3 extends over 11 amino acids. This chain's CDR3 is CSAVGNYEQYF. CDR3 in DNA: TGCAGCGCTGTTGGGAACTACGAGCAGTACTTC.

About this clonotype itself: A read error is possible here, since a much larger clone lies one base away. The chain links TRBV14 to TRBJ2-1; D is possibly TRBD1 or TRBD2 (5 bases each). Germline CDR1 and CDR2: SGHDN and FVKESK. The germline V and J ends were trimmed by 0 bases and 11 bases, with 8 bases remaining between them. The CDR3 covers 12 residues. The CDR3, as DNA: TGTGCCAGCAGCCAAGATGAGGGGAAGCAGTTCTTC. Its protein is CASSQDEGKQFF.

V gene TRBV5-1 combines with J gene TRBJ1-2; no clear D. CDR3 size: 13 residues. CDR1 is SGHRS, CDR2 YFSETQ, per germline. The V and J ends lost 7 bases and 3 bases respectively, with 13 bases between them. The CDR3 sequence is CASSSQADYGYTF. Written as DNA, the CDR3 is TGCGCCAGCTCATCCCAGGCTGACTATGGCTACACCTTC.

Note on this clonotype: One end of the junction does not line up with germline, which may come from a read error. CDR3 sequence: CVSSLDSGNEQFF. CDR3 sequence (DNA): TGTGTCAGCAGCCTAGATAGCGGTAATGAGCAGTTCTTC. V gene TRBV11-3 combines with J gene TRBJ2-1, with D perhaps TRBD2 (6 bases). The CDR3 contains 13 residues. Germline V gene data show CDR1 as SGHNT and CDR2 as YENEEA.

As concerns this clonotype: It is likely a read error, because the conserved phenylalanine at the end of the CDR3 is missing. The chain has TRBV11-2 and TRBJ2-5; TRBD1 aligns across 10 bases. Germline V gene sequence: CDR1 SGHAT, CDR2 FQNNGV. The CDR3 loop spans 15 amino acids. The CDR3: CANSRGDRGKETQYL. CDR3 DNA: TGTGCCAACAGCCGCGGGGACAGGGGAAAAGAGACCCAGTACTTA.